The clone carrying this T cell receptor (beta chain) was found a few times. Its specificity is unknown. Each donor's status was that of a healthy bone marrow donor. This record comes from a study of cytomegalovirus exposure and HLA in healthy donors. Study findings and constraints: Association of 16,951 TCR beta sequences with HLA alleles was found at 0.05 false discovery rate in a later analysis.

The PCR made use of 60 Vbeta and 13 Jbeta primers. As originally analysed: Per a later analysis, the number of unique TCR beta chains was roughly 87 million, of which about 11 million were shared. Sequencing was performed with immunoSEQ multiplex PCR; in TCRdb, only in-frame clones are kept and a portion is missing. The DNA gave D and trimming, while V, J and clone size come from that table. The sample shows about 210,000 clones, 60% to 80% of them seen only once. Sequenced input: PBMCs. The sequence was collected from a male donor in good health and CMV-seronegative.

CDR3 amino acids: CASSARDRGDTEAFF. DNA for the CDR3: TGTGCCAGCAGCGCCCGGGACAGGGGGGACACTGAAGCTTTCTTT. V is TRBV5-4 and J is TRBJ1-1; 11 nucleotides agree with TRBD1. From germline, CDR1 is SGHNT and CDR2 YYREEE (reference sequence). V shed 4 bases, J shed 3 bases, and the junction held 5 bases outside the gene matches. This CDR3 is built from 15 residues.